This T cell receptor beta chain is from a study of cytomegalovirus exposure and HLA in healthy donors. General study points: As confirmed in vitro, three CMV-associated chains were specific for CMV antigens. It was found in a later analysis that first-cohort TCR clusters tended to co-occur in the 100 to 150 validation repertoires.

The repertoire was sequenced with immunoSEQ multiplex PCR; TCRdb's copy has only in-frame clones and lacks some. The profile shows under 100,000 clones, about 96% of them singletons. In regard to this clone: Its antigen is not identified.

This CDR3 contains 16 residues. V was shortened by 1 base and J by 2 bases, with 15 bases between the two germline ends. Looked up from germline, CDR1 is SGHAT and CDR2 is FQNNGV. V gene TRBV11-2 combines with J gene TRBJ2-7; tentative D call: TRBD1 (6 bases). The TCR was taken from a man between 18 and 29 years old in good health and CMV-seronegative. Material for sequencing was PBMCs. The chain's CDR3 is CASSLVWQGTTYEQYF. CDR3 nucleotide sequence: TGTGCCAGCAGCTTAGTATGGCAGGGGACGACCTACGAGCAGTACTTC.